Listed below are T cell receptor beta chains from one sample, sequenced in a study of blood T cell repertoires in COVID-19. Sequencing was performed with immunoSEQ multiplex PCR; in TCRdb, only in-frame clones are kept and a portion is missing. The sample shows fewer than 250,000 clones, roughly 86% of them seen only once. Sequenced input: peripheral blood. These receptor sequences come from a woman aged 45-59 years with active or convalescent COVID-19. Both conserved end residues are part of each CDR3. D genes are given only for firm matches. Expanded clones are given a class, and other clones once, few, many or no size at all.

TRBJ2-1,-,-,TRBV7-3,CASSLEATHEQFF
TRBJ1-5,TRBD1,-,TRBV28,CASSVTGTSNQPQHF
TRBJ1-4,TRBD1,-,TRBV14,CASSQQPGQGNEKLFF
TRBJ2-2,TRBD1,-,TRBV5-1,CASSLGTGNTGELFF
TRBJ2-1,TRBD2,once,TRBV15,CATSRDGAGRNEQFF
TRBJ1-2,-,-,TRBV10-3,CAIHREKGGYTF
TRBJ1-5,-,-,TRBV12-3/TRBV12-4,CASSLPGEPQHF
TRBJ1-1,-,-,TRBV7-9,CASSLVQMNTEAFF
TRBJ2-4,TRBD2,-,TRBV15,CATSRVSSGRGNLAKNIQYF
TRBJ2-5,-,-,TRBV4-1,CASSPSQGQETQYF
TRBJ1-5,-,-,TRBV15,CATSRGGDKQPQHF
TRBJ1-2,TRBD1,-,TRBV5-1,CASSTRQGDGYTF
TRBJ1-6,-,-,TRBV18,CASSRGDAPYNSPLHF
TRBJ1-5,-,-,TRBV27,CASSLSPRSDQPQHF
TRBJ2-1,TRBD1,-,TRBV5-1,CASNPGTGVFNEQFF
TRBJ2-3,-,-,TRBV7-9,CASHAPGRQDMALTDTQYF
TRBJ2-1,TRBD2,-,TRBV12-5,CASGFQAGDYNEQFF
TRBJ1-5,-,-,TRBV11-3,CASSLEGRGYSNQPQHF
TRBJ1-5,-,-,TRBV2,CASSSREPQHF
TRBJ2-2,-,-,TRBV7-9,CASSSANTGELFF
TRBJ2-1,TRBD2,-,TRBV30,CAWIGTSGRLFNEQFF
TRBJ1-4,-,-,TRBV4-2,CASSPSQLGGRDEKLFF
TRBJ1-1,TRBD1,-,TRBV7-9,CASSLQGANTEAFF
TRBJ1-2,TRBD1,-,TRBV3-1/TRBV3-2,CASSPGQGISYGYTF
TRBJ1-2,TRBD1,-,TRBV30,CAWGGGRQGIGKANYGYTF
TRBJ1-2,TRBD1,-,TRBV3-1/TRBV3-2,CASSQDWDREYYGYTF
TRBJ2-2,-,-,TRBV30,CAWSVRKAGLGTGELFF
TRBJ1-4,-,-,TRBV28,CASTLGSGGGRKLFF
TRBJ2-1,TRBD1,-,TRBV24-1,CATSTGGPRSYNEQFF
TRBJ2-1,TRBD2,-,TRBV27,CASSSIAGGTYNEQFF
TRBJ1-2,-,-,TRBV7-9,CASSLDGGLNGYTF
TRBJ1-4,-,-,TRBV5-1,CASSSNPGGNGEKLFF
TRBJ1-1,-,-,TRBV11-1,CASSTRTVNTEAFF
TRBJ2-3,TRBD1,-,TRBV30,CAWTGTGRTDTQYF
TRBJ1-1,TRBD1,-,TRBV19,CASSMGTGEDTEAFF
TRBJ1-1,-,-,TRBV5-1,CASSLGGPAFF
TRBJ1-1,TRBD1,-,TRBV6-5,CASSYSTGGVRAFF
TRBJ2-7,TRBD2,once,TRBV2,CASSEALPPGLPHEQYF
TRBJ2-1,TRBD1,-,TRBV7-6,CASSKNRGPNNEQFF
TRBJ2-2,TRBD2,-,TRBV2,CASGGRADTGELFF
TRBJ2-7,TRBD1,-,TRBV6-5,CASRSGTGDVYEQYF
TRBJ1-5,-,-,TRBV5-1,CASSLEGANQPQHF